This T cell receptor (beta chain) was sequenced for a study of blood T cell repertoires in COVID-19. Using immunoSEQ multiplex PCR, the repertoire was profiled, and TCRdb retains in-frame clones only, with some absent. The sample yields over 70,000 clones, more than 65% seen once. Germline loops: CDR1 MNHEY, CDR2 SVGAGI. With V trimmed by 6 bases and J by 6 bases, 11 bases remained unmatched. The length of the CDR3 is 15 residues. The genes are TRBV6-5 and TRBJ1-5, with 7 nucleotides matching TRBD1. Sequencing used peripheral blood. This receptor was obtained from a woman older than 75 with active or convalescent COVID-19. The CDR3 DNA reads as TGTGCCAGCAGAGCCCTTGAGGGGGCCGGTCAGCCCCAGCATTTT. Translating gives CASRALEGAGQPQHF.